The 13 T cell receptor beta chains below all came from one sample that was sequenced in a study of cytomegalovirus exposure and HLA in healthy donors. The PCR had 60 Vbeta and 13 Jbeta primers. Generated by immunoSEQ multiplex PCR, the TCRdb table keeps only in-frame clones and is missing some. The sample consists of some 170,000 clones, around 79% of them appearing once. Material: PBMCs. The source of these receptors is a middle-aged man in good health and CMV-seropositive.

There are a few counts of this clone. The V call is TRBV7-3, the J call TRBJ2-7; the match to TRBD2 covers 10 bases. The V segment lost 0 bases and the J segment 2 bases; nucleotides outside the gene matches: 1. The CDR3 consists of 15 residues. The germline V gene encodes CDR1 SGHTA and CDR2 FQGTGA. The DNA for the CDR3 is TGTGCCAGCAGCTTAACTAGCGGGGGGACCTACGAGCAGTACTTC. Translation gives CASSLTSGGTYEQYF. Full variable domain (rest looked up from reference TRBV7-3 and TRBJ2-7): GAGVSQTPSNKVTEKGKYVELRCDPISGHTALYWYRQSLGQGPEFLIYFQGTGAADDSGLPNDRFFAVRPEGSVSTLKIQRTERGDSAVYLCASSLTSGGTYEQYFGPGTRLTVT.

The chain recombines TRBV20-1 with TRBJ1-1; 8 positions agree with TRBD1. Germline values: CDR1 DFQATT, CDR2 SNEGSKA (reference sequence). The CDR3 has 11 residues. V shed 4 bases, J shed 8 bases, and the junction held 3 bases outside the gene matches. CDR3 bases: TGCAGTGCTACTAACAGGGGGGAAGCTTTCTTT. It encodes CSATNRGEAFF.

The table lists this clone with a count of one. This chain links TRBV9 with TRBJ1-1; no reliable D call. This CDR3 spans 14 amino acids. Between the trimmed V and J ends, which lost 1 base and 1 base, there was a span of 8 bases. CDR1 SGDLS and CDR2 YYNGEE come from the germline V gene. The CDR3 bases are TGTGCCAGCAGCGTACAGGTGTCGAACACTGAAGCTTTCTTT. It encodes CASSVQVSNTEAFF.

In its sample, this clone was seen a few times. This sequence joins TRBV27 and TRBJ2-7, with TRBD2 matching over 7 bases. The CDR3 has 14 residues. Trimming at V came to 4 bases and at J to 0 bases, leaving 3 bases not matched to a gene. In germline, CDR1 is MNHEY, CDR2 SMNVEV (reference sequence). Here the CDR3 DNA reads TGTGCCAGCAGTTCCGGCGGGAGCTCCTACGAGCAGTACTTC. Translating it yields CASSSGGSSYEQYF.

The chain carries TRBV2 and TRBJ1-2, with D unclear. V lost 5 bases to trimming and J lost 2 bases, with 18 bases between them. CDR1 is SNHLY, CDR2 FYNNEI, per germline. This CDR3 is 16 amino acids long. The CDR3 region has the DNA TGTGCCAGCAGTCTCCAACCCGACGCGGGGAACTATGGCTACACCTTC. Translated, it gives CASSLQPDAGNYGYTF.

The table lists this clone with a count of one. The chain joins TRBV2 to TRBJ2-3; D is perhaps TRBD2 (6 bases). Germline CDR1 SNHLY, CDR2 FYNNEI. The CDR3 totals 15 residues. V shed 6 bases and J shed 4 bases, with 17 bases lying between them. In nucleotides, the CDR3 is TGTGCCAGCAGGGGGGAGGCGACAAACGCAGATACGCAGTATTTT. Translating gives CASRGEATNADTQYF.

Only one count was recorded for this clone. The chain has TRBV9 and TRBJ2-1; 8 bases line up with TRBD2. J gave up 7 bases and V 4 bases, and 4 bases lay outside the gene matches. Germline V gene data show CDR1 as SGDLS and CDR2 as YYNGEE. CDR3 length equals 13 residues. The CDR3 DNA follows: TGTGCCAGCAGCAGGTCTAGCGGGAATGAGCAGTTCTTC. Translated, it gives CASSRSSGNEQFF.

The J gene is TRBJ2-1, the V gene TRBV5-6; TRBD1 matches 9 bases. With 6 bases clipped from V and 7 bases from J, the junction kept 8 bases outside the gene matches. CDR3 length: 14 amino acids. Germline CDR1 is SGHDT and CDR2 is YYEEEE. The chain's CDR3 is CASNEQGAKNEQFF. Written as DNA, the CDR3 is TGTGCCAGCAACGAACAGGGGGCGAAGAATGAGCAGTTCTTC.

This clone was seen a single time. The chain has TRBV7-2 and TRBJ1-2; 8 nucleotides align to TRBD1. The trim removed 4 bases at V and 8 bases at J, leaving 15 bases unmatched. The length of the CDR3 is 16 residues. Germline values: CDR1 SGHTA, CDR2 FQGNSA. This chain's CDR3 is CASSYPPGQASEGYTF. The CDR3 bases are TGTGCCAGCAGCTATCCCCCGGGACAGGCATCCGAGGGCTACACCTTC.

V and J are TRBV5-4 and TRBJ2-1, with TRBD2 identical over 10 bases. The trim removed 4 bases at V and 3 bases at J, leaving 4 bases unmatched. Germline V gene lookup returns CDR1 SGHNT and CDR2 YYREEE (reference sequence). There are 15 residues in the CDR3. This CDR3 reads CASSRGLADYNEQFF. DNA for the CDR3: TGTGCCAGCAGCCGTGGACTAGCGGACTACAATGAGCAGTTCTTC. Looking up the rest from reference TRBV5-4 and TRBJ2-1 gives the full variable domain: ETGVTQSPTHLIKTRGQQVTLRCSSQSGHNTVSWYQQALGQGPQFIFQYYREEENGRGNFPPRFSGLQFPNYSSELNVNALELDDSALYLCASSRGLADYNEQFFGPGTRLTVL.

This chain connects TRBV18 to TRBJ1-1, with 8 bases lining up with TRBD1. Trimming removed 0 bases from V and 3 bases from J; junction bases left unmatched: 3. Germline V gene sequence: CDR1 KGHSH, CDR2 LQKENI. This CDR3 spans 15 amino acids. Here the CDR3 DNA reads TGTGCCAGCTCACCACCGGGACAGGAGGACACTGAAGCTTTCTTT. Its protein is CASSPPGQEDTEAFF.

V usage is TRBV5-4 and J usage is TRBJ1-1; no firm D call. Germline V gives CDR1 SGHNT, CDR2 YYREEE (reference sequence). The CDR3 length is 13 residues. With 4 bases removed from V and 3 bases from J, the gap between germline ends came to 10 bases. CDR3 in amino acids: CASSPGRDTEAFF. CDR3 nucleotides: TGTGCCAGCAGCCCGGGGAGGGACACTGAAGCTTTCTTT.

The chain couples TRBV9 to TRBJ2-7; perhaps TRBD2 as D (6 bases). The CDR3 loop spans 13 amino acids. Trimming shortened V by 3 bases and J by 8 bases, and 15 bases separated the two germline ends. Germline V gives CDR1 SGDLS, CDR2 YYNGEE. In DNA form, the CDR3 reads TGTGCCAGCAGCGGGACTACTGAGGGGAAGCAGTACTTC. This encodes CASSGTTEGKQYF.